Included here is one T cell receptor beta chain sequence, with context. The antigen remains undetermined. The record originates from a study of cytomegalovirus exposure and HLA in healthy donors. Study results and limitations: Earlier findings revealed that most TCR beta V segments proved productive either about 87% or about 30% of the time. TRBV6-2, TRBV6-3 and other indistinguishable V segments were excluded. The study designated roughly 150 TCR beta chains cytomegalovirus-associated. Other equally common chains were less clonally expanded than HLA-associated TCR beta chains, a later analysis showed.

PCR employed 60 Vbeta and 13 Jbeta primers. Libraries were prepared by immunoSEQ multiplex PCR; TCRdb keeps only in-frame clonotypes and omits some of them. The sample comprises some 150,000 clones, about 84% of which are singletons, and about 2.4% rests with the top ten. V dropped 1 base and J dropped 0 bases, with 8 bases sitting between them. Germline V gene sequence: CDR1 SGHKS, CDR2 YYEKEE (reference sequence). The CDR3 has 14 residues. This chain connects TRBV5-5 to TRBJ2-7; D possibly corresponds to TRBD1 (6 bases). This sequence was found in a man aged 50 to 60 in good health and CMV-seronegative. Sample: PBMCs. CDR3 protein: CASSLIRGSYEQYF. The CDR3 DNA follows: TGTGCCAGCAGCTTGATCAGGGGCTCCTACGAGCAGTACTTC.